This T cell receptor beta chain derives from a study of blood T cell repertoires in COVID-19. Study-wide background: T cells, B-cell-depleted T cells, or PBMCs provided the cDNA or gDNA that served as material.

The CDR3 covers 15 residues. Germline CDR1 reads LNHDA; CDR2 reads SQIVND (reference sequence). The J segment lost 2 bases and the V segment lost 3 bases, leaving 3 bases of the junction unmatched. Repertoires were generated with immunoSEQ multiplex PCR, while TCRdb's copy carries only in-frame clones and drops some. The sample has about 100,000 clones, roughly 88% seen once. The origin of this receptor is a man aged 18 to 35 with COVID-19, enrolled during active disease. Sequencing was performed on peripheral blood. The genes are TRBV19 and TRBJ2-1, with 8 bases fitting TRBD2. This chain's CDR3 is CASSIEREPYNEQFF. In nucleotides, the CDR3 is TGTGCCAGTAGTATCGAGCGGGAGCCCTACAATGAGCAGTTCTTC.